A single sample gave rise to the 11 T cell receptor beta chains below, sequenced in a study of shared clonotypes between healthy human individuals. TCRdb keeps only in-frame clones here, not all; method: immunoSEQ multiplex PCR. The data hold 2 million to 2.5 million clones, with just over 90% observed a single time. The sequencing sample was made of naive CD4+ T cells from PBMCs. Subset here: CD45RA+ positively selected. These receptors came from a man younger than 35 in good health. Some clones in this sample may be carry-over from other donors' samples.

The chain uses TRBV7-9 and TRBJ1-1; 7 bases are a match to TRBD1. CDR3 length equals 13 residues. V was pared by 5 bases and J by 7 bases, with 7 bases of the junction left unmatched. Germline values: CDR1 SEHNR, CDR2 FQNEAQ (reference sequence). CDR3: CASSNSQGGEAFF. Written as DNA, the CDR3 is TGTGCCAGCAGCAACAGTCAGGGGGGTGAAGCTTTCTTT.

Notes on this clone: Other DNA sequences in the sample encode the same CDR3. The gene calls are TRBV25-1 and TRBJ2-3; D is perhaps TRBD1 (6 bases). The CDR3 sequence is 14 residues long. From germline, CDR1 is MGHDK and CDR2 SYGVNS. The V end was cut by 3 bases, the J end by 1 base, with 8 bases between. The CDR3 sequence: CASSDPGGTDTQYF. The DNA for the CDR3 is TGTGCCAGCAGTGATCCAGGGGGCACAGATACGCAGTATTTT.

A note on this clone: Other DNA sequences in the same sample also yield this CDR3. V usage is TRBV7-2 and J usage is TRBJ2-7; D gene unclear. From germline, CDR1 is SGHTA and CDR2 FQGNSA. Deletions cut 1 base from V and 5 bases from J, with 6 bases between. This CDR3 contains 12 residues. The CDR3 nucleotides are TGTGCCAGCAGCTTAGATCGGCACGAGCAGTACTTC. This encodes CASSLDRHEQYF.

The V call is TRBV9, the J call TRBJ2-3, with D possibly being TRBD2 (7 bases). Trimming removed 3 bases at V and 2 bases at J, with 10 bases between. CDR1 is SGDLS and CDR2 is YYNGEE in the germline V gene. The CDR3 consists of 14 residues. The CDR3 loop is CASSGAGATDTQYF. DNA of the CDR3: TGTGCCAGCAGCGGGGCGGGGGCCACAGATACGCAGTATTTT.

In DNA form, the CDR3 reads TGCGCCAGCAGCTTGAGTTTCGGCCGGTACGGCTATGGCTACACCTTC. Protein: CASSLSFGRYGYGYTF. This chain links TRBV5-1 with TRBJ1-2; D is unresolved. The CDR3 is made up of 16 amino acids. Germline values: CDR1 SGHRS, CDR2 YFSETQ. Trimming cost V 1 base and J 4 bases, with 17 bases left between them.

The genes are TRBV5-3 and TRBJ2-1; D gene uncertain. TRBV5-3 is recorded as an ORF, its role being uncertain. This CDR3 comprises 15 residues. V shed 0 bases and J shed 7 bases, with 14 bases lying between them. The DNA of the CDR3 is TGTGCCAGAAGCTTGGGAGCCCCCCACCTTAATGAGCAGTTCTTC. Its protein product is CARSLGAPHLNEQFF.

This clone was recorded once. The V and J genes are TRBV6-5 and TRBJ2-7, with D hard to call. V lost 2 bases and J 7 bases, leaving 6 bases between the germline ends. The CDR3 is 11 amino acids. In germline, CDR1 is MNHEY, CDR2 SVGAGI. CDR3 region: CASSYRFEQYF. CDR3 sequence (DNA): TGTGCCAGCAGTTACCGGTTTGAGCAGTACTTC.

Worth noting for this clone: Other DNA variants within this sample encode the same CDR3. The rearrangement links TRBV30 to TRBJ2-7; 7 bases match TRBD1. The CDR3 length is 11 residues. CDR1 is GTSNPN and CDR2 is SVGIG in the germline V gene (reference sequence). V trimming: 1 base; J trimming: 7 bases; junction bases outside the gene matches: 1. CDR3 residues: CAWSAGGEQYF. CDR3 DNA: TGTGCCTGGAGTGCAGGGGGAGAGCAGTACTTC.

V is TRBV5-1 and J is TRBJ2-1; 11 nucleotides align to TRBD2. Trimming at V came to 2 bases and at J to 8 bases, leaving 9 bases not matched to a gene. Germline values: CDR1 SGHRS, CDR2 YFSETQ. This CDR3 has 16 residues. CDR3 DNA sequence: TGCGCCAGCAGCTTCCAATCGACTAGCGGGATTGATGAGCAGTTCTTC. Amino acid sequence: CASSFQSTSGIDEQFF.

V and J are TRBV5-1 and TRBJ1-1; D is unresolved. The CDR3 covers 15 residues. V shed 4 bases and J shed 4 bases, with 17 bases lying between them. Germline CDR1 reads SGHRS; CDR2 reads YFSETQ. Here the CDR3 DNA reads TGCGCCAGCAGCCCCCGTGGACCGATCGGCACTGAAGCTTTCTTT. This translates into CASSPRGPIGTEAFF.

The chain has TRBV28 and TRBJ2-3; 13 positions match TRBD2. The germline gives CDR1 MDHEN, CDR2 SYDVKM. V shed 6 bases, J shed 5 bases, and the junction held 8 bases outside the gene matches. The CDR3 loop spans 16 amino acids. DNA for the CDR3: TGTGCCAGCAGCCGTGGACTAGCGGGAGTCGAAGATACGCAGTATTTT. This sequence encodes CASSRGLAGVEDTQYF.